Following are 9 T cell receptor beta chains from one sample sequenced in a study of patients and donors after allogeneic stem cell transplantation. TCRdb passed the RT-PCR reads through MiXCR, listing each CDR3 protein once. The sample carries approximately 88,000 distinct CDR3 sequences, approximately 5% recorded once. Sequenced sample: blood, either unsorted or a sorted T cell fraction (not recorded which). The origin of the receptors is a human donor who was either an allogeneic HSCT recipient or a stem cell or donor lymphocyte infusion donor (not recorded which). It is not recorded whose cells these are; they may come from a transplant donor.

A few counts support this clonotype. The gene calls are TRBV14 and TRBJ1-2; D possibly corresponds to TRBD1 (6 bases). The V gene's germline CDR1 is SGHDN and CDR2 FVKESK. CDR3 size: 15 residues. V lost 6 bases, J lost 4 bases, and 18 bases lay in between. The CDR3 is CASSPPGAGGYGYTF. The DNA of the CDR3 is TGTGCCAGCAGTCCCCCGGGGGCTGGAGGCTATGGCTACACCTTC.

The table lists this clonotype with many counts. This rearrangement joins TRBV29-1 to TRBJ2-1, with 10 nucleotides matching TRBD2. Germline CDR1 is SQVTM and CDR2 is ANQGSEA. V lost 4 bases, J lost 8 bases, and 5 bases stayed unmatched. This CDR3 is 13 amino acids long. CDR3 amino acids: CSVVQREGYEQFF. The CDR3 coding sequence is TGCAGCGTTGTCCAGCGGGAGGGGTATGAGCAGTTCTTC.

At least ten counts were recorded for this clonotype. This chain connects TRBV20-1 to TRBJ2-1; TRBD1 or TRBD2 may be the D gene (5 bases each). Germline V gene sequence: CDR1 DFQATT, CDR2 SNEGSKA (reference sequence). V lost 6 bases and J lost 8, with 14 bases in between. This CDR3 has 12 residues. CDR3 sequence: CSASGLGYEQFF. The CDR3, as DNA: TGCAGTGCCTCGGGGCTAGGATATGAGCAGTTCTTC.

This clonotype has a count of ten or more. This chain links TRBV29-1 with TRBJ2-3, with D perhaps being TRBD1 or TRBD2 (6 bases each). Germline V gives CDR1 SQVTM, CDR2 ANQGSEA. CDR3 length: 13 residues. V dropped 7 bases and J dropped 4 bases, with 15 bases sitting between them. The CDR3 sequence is CSASRGGPDTQYF. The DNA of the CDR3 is TGCAGCGCGTCTCGTGGGGGGCCAGATACGCAGTATTTT.

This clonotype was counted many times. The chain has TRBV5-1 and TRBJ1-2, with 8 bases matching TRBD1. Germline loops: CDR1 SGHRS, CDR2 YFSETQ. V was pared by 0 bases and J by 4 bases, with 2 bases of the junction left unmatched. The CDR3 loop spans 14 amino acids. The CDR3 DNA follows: TGCGCCAGCAGCTTGGAGGGGACAGGCTATGGCTACACCTTC. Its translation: CASSLEGTGYGYTF.

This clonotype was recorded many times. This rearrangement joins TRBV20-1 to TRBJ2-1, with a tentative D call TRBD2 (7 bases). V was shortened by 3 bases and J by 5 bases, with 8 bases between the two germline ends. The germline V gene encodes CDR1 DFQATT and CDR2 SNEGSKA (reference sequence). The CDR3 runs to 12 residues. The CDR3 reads CSASGGHNEQFF. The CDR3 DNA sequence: TGCAGTGCTAGCGGGGGGCACAATGAGCAGTTCTTC.

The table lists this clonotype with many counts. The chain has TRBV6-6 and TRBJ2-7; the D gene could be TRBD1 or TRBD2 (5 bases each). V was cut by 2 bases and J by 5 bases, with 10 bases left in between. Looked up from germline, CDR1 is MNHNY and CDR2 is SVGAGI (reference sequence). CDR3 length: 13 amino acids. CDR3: CASSYLGRDEQYF. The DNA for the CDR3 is TGTGCCAGCAGTTACCTGGGACGGGACGAGCAGTACTTC.

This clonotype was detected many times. The CDR3 is CASSESTLGNEQFF. The CDR3 region has the DNA TGCGCCAGCAGTGAGTCGACTCTTGGCAATGAGCAGTTCTTC. The chain joins TRBV10-2 to TRBJ2-1; D is ambiguous. Germline values: CDR1 WSHSY, CDR2 SAAADI. The CDR3 contains 14 residues. V was shortened by 0 bases and J by 6 bases, with 9 bases between the two germline ends.

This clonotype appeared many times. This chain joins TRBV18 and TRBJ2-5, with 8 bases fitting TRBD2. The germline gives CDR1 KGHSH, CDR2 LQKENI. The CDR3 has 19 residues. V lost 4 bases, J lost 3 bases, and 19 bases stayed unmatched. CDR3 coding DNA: TGTGCCAGCTCACTTTCCCGCCTCATGCGGGGGGCGTCGGAAGAGACCCAGTACTTC. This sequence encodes CASSLSRLMRGASEETQYF. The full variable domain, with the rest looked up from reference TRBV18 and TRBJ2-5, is NAGVMQNPRHLVRRRGQEARLRCSPMKGHSHVYWYRQLPEEGLKFMVYLQKENIIDESGMPKERFSAEFPKEGPSILRIQQVVRGDSAAYFCASSLSRLMRGASEETQYFGPGTRLLVL.